This T cell receptor (beta chain) was found in a study of cytomegalovirus exposure and HLA in healthy donors. Study-level results: CMV serostatus alone was available as immune exposure information.

Primers for the PCR totalled 60 Vbeta and 13 Jbeta. Here immunoSEQ multiplex PCR was the method, and the copy in TCRdb shows in-frame clones only, minus some. This sample yields 150,000 to 180,000 clones, of which about 68% are seen a single time; roughly 2% belongs to the top ten. All donors participated as healthy donors of bone marrow. While unrecorded immune exposures were likely, the donors were nominally healthy when sampled. The table lists this clone with a count of one. The antigen remains undetermined. Sequenced: PBMCs. The TCR originated in a man aged 25 to 45 in good health and CMV-seronegative.

CDR3 loop: CASSLRTVYEQYF. The CDR3 DNA follows: TGTGCCAGCAGCTTAAGGACAGTATACGAGCAGTACTTC. The rearrangement uses TRBV7-2 and TRBJ2-7; a possible D gene is TRBD1 (6 bases). This CDR3 is built from 13 residues. From germline, CDR1 is SGHTA and CDR2 FQGNSA. The V gene lost 2 bases and the J gene lost 4 bases, with 9 bases spanning the gap.